This T cell receptor (beta chain) was identified in a study of T-cell memory formation after mild COVID-19 (dated by TCRdb to about 2021). Background for the entire study: TCR sequence clusters from the two donors were found to be largely donor specific. T-cell clones expanding and contracting after mild COVID-19 in a couple of donors were tracked by longitudinal TCRalpha and TCRbeta repertoire sequencing. Two young, previously healthy adult volunteers, one female and one male, were included in the cohort.

The reads were generated on an Illumina NovaSeq 6000. TCRalpha and TCRbeta cDNA libraries were built by 5'RACE with constant-segment primers, adding sample barcodes and unique molecular identifiers. Trizol reagent was used to extract RNA from every sample. Library amplification was performed in two PCR steps, and a second sample barcode and Illumina TruSeq adapters were introduced in the second step. Sequencing of libraries was performed on an Illumina NovaSeq with 2 x 150 bp paired-end reads. The authors' analysis ran thus. Reads were demultiplexed and collapsed into UMI-guided consensus sequences with migec v1.2.7. With mixcr v2.1.11, UMI consensuses were aligned to TRA and TRB V and J templates and assembled into clonotypes. A clonotype was counted as expanded or contracted only when both edgeR and NoisET called the clonotype significant, with the noise models trained on biological replicates. For edgeR calls, the cutoffs were a false discovery rate-adjusted p below 0.01 and a log2 fold-change threshold of 1. As an exploratory analysis of dynamics, PCA with hierarchical clustering was applied to max-normalized trajectories of the 1000 most abundant clonotypes. Each responding clone was given a CD4 or CD8 phenotype based on the CD4+ and CD8+ repertoires, which had been sequenced separately. TCRdb reran the public reads through fastp at Q25 and MiXCR, keeping productive beta chains. Every CDR3 protein is listed once, alongside the most common genes and DNA of its rows. Clone size and V and J calls follow TCRdb, not the original study. A total of hundreds of thousands of distinct CDR3 sequences appear in this sample, roughly a sixth of them only once. The ten largest make up approximately 8.1% of the sample.

Concerning this clonotype itself: No antigen is known for it. Within one base of it there is no much larger clone, and no base qualities were kept.

PBMCs were isolated by Ficoll-Paque density gradient centrifugation. Beyond this particular receptor, the publication reports: The study covered only a couple of mild cases, and larger cohorts including severe cases with pre-infection samples were considered necessary. Contracting CD4+ clones were found mainly in CM and EM memory subsets, while CD8+ clones were enriched in EMRA. Clones contracting from day 15 to 85 had balanced CD4/CD8 phenotypes, while a second wave expanding from day 15 to 37 was biased towards CD4+. Some responding clones were found in pre-infection memory, which suggests that pre-existing cross-reactive memory T cells took part in the SARS-CoV-2 response. SARS-CoV-2 specificity of the second-wave clones peaking on day 37 was not confirmed.

The TCR was taken from an adult woman who had mild COVID-19 (a few samples of this study predate the infection). The sample titles of this study are shuffled in the database, so cell type and time point are left out; the donor was told from shared clones. What was sequenced was PBMCs or a T cell subset sorted from them (not recorded which).

The encoded CDR3 is CASSPTTSPGELFF. The sequenced DNA: TGTGCCAGCAGTCCTACTACTAGTCCCGGGGAGCTGTTTTTT. Recombination connected TRBV11-2 to TRBJ2-2, with TRBD2 as a weak D call on 5 bases. Based on the germline V gene, the CDR1 and CDR2 sequences are SGHAT and FQNNGV. From cysteine to phenylalanine, the CDR3 is 14 amino acids long. Solely the CDR3 DNA is kept, with 42 bases framed from the first base. The germline ends are 14 bases apart after V is trimmed by 6 bases and J by 6 bases.